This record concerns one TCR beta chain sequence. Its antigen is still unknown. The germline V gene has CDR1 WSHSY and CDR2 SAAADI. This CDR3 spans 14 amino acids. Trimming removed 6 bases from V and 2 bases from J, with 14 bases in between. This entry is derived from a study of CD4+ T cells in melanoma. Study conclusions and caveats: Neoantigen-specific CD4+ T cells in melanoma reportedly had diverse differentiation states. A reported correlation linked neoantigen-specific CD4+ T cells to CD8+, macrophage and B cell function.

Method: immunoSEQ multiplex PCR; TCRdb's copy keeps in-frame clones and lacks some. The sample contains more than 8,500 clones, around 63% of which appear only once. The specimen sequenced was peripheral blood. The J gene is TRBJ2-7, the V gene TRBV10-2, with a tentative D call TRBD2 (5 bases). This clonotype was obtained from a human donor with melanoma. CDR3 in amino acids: CASSVGLFTYEQYF. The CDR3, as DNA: TGCGCCAGCAGCGTCGGACTGTTTACCTACGAGCAGTACTTC.